This TCR beta chain was captured in a study of Graves' ophthalmopathy and Graves' hyperthyroidism. RNA transcripts provided the template for amplifying TCR beta CDR3 regions. First-round RT-PCR used HTBI primers; second-round multiplex PCR followed. From the multiplex PCR reads, TCRdb called clonotypes with MiXCR, one entry per CDR3 protein. The sample shows about 740,000 distinct CDR3 sequences, roughly 40% of them seen only once. With 2 bases removed from V and 10 bases from J, the gap between germline ends came to 12 bases. The CDR3 spans 11 residues. Per the germline V gene, CDR1 is DFQATT and CDR2 is SNEGSKA (reference sequence).

The rearrangement uses TRBV20-1 and TRBJ2-7, with a possible D match to TRBD1 (5 bases). The sequencing input was peripheral blood. The clonotype comes from an adult man with Graves' ophthalmopathy. The CDR3 sequence: CSARQGRIQYF. The CDR3 coding sequence is TGCAGTGCTAGACAGGGCAGGATACAGTACTTC.